The T cell receptor (beta chain) described here comes from a study of T-cell memory formation after mild COVID-19. The germline V and J ends were trimmed by 5 bases and 3 bases, with 10 bases remaining between them. This CDR3 has 13 residues. CDR1 SGHTA and CDR2 FQGNSA come from the germline V gene. MiXCR, run by TCRdb on the 5' RACE reads, gives a single entry per CDR3 protein. Found here are about 390,000 distinct CDR3 sequences, roughly 15% of them singletons; the top ten hold around a fifth. Notes on the study in general: In pre-infection memory, a portion of responding clones appeared, which suggested that cross-reactive memory joined. Researchers report contracting CD4+ clones mostly in CM and EM, with CD8+ clones in EMRA.

This clonotype has just a few counts. Its antigen is unidentified. The receptor was isolated from a man aged 18-30 years who had mild COVID-19 (a few samples of this study predate the infection). Cell type and time point are not known. The chain links TRBV7-2 to TRBJ1-2; maybe TRBD1 (6 bases). Sequenced sample: PBMCs or a T cell subset sorted from them (not recorded which). Here the CDR3 reads CASSPDSYYGYTF. The CDR3 DNA reads TGTGCCAGCAGCCCGGACAGCTACTATGGCTACACCTTC.